This T cell receptor beta chain was recovered during a study of CD8+CD57+ T cells in acquired aplastic anemia. Turning to the study itself: On average, sorted CD4+ and CD8+ cells gave roughly 3 ug of DNA.

Both TCR beta VDJ combination and CDR3 sequence profiling were carried out. Genomic DNA was the template for this profiling. TCRdb called the reads again in MiXCR, with one record for every CDR3 protein. Among about 240,000 distinct CDR3 sequences listed, 47% were seen once. This clonotype was observed at least ten times. Sequenced patients had shown CD8+CD57+ cell expansion by flow cytometry. With no exception, the patients had severe acquired aplastic anemia. The sequenced material came from sorted CD4+, CD8+, or CD8+CD57+ T cells (not recorded which) from PBMCs. This receptor was taken from a human donor with aplastic anemia.

CDR3 loop: CASSGETSGNNEQFF. The CDR3 DNA sequence: TGTGCCAGCAGTGGGGAGACTAGCGGAAACAATGAGCAGTTCTTC. The chain carries TRBV7-3 and TRBJ2-1, with 9 bases aligning to TRBD2. The CDR3 runs 15 residues. From germline, CDR1 is SGHTA and CDR2 FQGTGA. The ends lost 6 bases at V and 5 bases at J; junction bases unmatched: 8.